This TCR beta chain was found in a study of T-cell reconstitution after alpha-beta-depleted transplantation in children. With respect to this clonotype: Mismatch with germline at one junction end may stem from a read error.

The CDR3 has 14 residues. In germline, CDR1 is MNHEY, CDR2 SMNVEV (reference sequence). The TCRbeta library was prepared with unique molecular identifiers. Each CDR3 protein is one row after TCRdb ran MiXCR on the PCR reads. Altogether about 580,000 distinct CDR3 sequences are present, about a quarter being singletons, with the ten largest covering around 36%. The chain has TRBV27 and TRBJ2-7; no reliable D call. The receptor was isolated from a boy under two years old with Wiskott-Aldrich syndrome, due to receive a stem cell transplant. The material sequenced was PBMCs, taken before TCRalphabeta/CD19-depleted stem cell transplant. This CDR3 reads CATSFYSDHYGQYF. In DNA form, the CDR3 reads TGTGCCACCAGTTTTTACAGCGACCACTACGGGCAGTACTTC.